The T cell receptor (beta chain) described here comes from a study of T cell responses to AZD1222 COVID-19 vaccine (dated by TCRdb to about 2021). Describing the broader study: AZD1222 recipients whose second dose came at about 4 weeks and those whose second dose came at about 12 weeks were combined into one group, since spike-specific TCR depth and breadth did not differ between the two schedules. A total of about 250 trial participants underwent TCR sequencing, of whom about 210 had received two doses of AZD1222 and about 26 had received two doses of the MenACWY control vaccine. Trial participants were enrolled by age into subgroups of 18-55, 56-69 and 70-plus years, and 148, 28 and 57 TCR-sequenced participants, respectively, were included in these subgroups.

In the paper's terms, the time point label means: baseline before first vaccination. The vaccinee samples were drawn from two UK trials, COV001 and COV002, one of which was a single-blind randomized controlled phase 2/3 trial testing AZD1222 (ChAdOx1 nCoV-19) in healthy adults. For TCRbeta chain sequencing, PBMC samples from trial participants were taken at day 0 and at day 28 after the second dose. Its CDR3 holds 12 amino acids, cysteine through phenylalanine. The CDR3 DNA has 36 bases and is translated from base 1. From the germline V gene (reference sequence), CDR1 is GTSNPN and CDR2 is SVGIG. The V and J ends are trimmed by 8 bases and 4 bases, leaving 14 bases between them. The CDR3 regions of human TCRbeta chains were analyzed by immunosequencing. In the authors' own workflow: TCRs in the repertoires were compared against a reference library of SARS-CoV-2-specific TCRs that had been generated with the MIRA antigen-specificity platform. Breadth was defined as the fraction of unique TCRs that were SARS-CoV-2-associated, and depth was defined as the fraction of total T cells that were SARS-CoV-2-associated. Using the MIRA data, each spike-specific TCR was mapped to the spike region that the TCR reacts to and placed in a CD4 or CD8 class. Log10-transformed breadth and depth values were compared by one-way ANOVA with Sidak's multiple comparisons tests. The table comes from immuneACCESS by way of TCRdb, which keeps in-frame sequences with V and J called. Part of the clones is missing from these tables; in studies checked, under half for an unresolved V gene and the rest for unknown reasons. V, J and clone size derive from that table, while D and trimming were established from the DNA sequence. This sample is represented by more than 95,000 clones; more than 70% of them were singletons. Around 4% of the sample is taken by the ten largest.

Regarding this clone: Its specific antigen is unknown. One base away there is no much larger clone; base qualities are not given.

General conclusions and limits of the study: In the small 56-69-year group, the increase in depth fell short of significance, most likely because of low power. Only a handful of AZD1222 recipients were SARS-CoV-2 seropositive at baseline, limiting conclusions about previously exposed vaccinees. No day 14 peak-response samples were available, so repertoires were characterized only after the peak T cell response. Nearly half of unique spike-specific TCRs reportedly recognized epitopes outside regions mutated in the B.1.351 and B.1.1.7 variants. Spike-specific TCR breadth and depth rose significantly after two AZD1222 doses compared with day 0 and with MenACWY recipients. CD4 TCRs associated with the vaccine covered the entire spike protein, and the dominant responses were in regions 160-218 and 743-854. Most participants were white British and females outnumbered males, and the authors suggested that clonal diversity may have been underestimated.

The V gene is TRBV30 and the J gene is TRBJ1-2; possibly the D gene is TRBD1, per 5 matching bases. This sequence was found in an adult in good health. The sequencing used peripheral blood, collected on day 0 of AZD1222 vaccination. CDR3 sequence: CAQGGASYGYTF. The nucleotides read TGTGCCCAGGGAGGGGCGAGCTATGGCTACACCTTC.